This TCR beta chain was found in a study of Ad26.COV2.S vaccination and SARS-CoV-2 variants. Comments on this clone: Its target is not known.

Overall study results and limits: Reportedly, after vaccination the spike-specific CD8+ and CD4+ T cell responses displayed substantial breadth.

Profiling relied on immunoSEQ multiplex PCR, and the TCRdb table lists in-frame clones only, not all of them. The table shows 120,000 to 150,000 clones, with roughly 89% occurring only once. The sequence was obtained from a human donor who had recovered from COVID-19. This specimen was peripheral blood, taken after recovery from COVID-19.

DNA of the CDR3: TGTGCCAGCAGCTCTGACAGGGAAAATGAGCAGTTCTTC. This codes for CASSSDRENEQFF. V usage is TRBV7-2 and J usage is TRBJ2-1; 7 nucleotides line up with TRBD1. Germline V gives CDR1 SGHTA, CDR2 FQGNSA. This CDR3 comprises 13 residues. V gave up 4 bases and J gave up 7 bases; unmatched junction bases: 4.